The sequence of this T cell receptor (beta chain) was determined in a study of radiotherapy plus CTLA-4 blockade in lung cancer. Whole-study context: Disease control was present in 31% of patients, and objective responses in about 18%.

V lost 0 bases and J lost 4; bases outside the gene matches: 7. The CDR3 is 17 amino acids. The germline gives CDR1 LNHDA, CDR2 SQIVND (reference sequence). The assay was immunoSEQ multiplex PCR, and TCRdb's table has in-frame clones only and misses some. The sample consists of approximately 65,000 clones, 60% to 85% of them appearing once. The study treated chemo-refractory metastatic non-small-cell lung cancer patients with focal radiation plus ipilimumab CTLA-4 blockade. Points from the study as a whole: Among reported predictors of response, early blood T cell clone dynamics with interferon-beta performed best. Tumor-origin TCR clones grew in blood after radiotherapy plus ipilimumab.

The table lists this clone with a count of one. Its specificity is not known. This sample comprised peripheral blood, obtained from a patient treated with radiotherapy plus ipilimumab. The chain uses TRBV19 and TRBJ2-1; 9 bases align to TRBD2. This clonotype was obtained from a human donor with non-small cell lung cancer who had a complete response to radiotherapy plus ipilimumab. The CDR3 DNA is TGTGCCAGTAGTATAGATAGTCTAGCGGGATTTTACAATGAGCAGTTCTTC. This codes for CASSIDSLAGFYNEQFF.